What follows are 8 T cell receptor beta chains derived from one specimen sequenced in a study of relationships among human T cell subsets. TCR alpha and beta CDR3s were amplified from mRNA by semiquantitative ARM-PCR. Exponential amplification used communal superprimers after tagged nested gene-specific primers in ARM-PCR. One entry per CDR3 protein results from TCRdb running MiXCR on the multiplex PCR reads. The sample shows roughly 9,200 distinct CDR3 sequences, about 55% of them seen only once. Anti-CD45RO beads selected memory T cells out of the CD45RA-negative fraction. Material for sequencing was memory T cells sorted from blood. Receptors were obtained from a man in his forties in good health.

The chain carries TRBV29-1 and TRBJ2-6, with a tentative D call TRBD1 (6 bases). CDR3 length: 15 residues. The germline CDR1 and CDR2 sequences are SQVTM and ANQGSEA. V was pared by 2 bases and J by 1 base, with 9 bases between. This CDR3 is CSVEQGLSGANVLTF. The CDR3 coding sequence is TGCAGCGTTGAACAGGGGCTATCTGGGGCCAACGTCCTGACTTTC.

The chain has TRBV11-2 and TRBJ2-7; no reliable D call. Per germline, CDR1 SGHAT and CDR2 FQNNGV. The CDR3 sequence is 15 residues long. Trimming left V 0 bases short and J 0 bases short, with 9 bases between. In nucleotides, the CDR3 is TGTGCCAGCAGCTTAGATCCTCACAGCTCCTACGAGCAGTACTTC. Translating it yields CASSLDPHSSYEQYF.

The CDR3 is CSVGDRGPNGYTF. The CDR3 DNA sequence: TGCAGCGTTGGGGACAGGGGGCCCAATGGCTACACCTTC. This chain links TRBV29-1 with TRBJ1-2, with 12 positions matching TRBD1. CDR3 size: 13 residues. Germline-derived CDR1 and CDR2 are SQVTM and ANQGSEA. V lost 4 bases and J lost 6; bases outside the gene matches: 3. Based on the CDR3 plus reference TRBV29-1 and TRBJ1-2, the full variable domain is SAVISQKPSRDICQRGTSLTIQCQVDSQVTMMFWYRQQPGQSLTLIATANQGSEATYESGFVIDKFPISRPNLTFSTLTVSNMSPEDSSIYLCSVGDRGPNGYTFGSGTRLTVV.

This chain links TRBV28 with TRBJ2-5, with D tentatively TRBD1 (5 bases). The germline V gene encodes CDR1 MDHEN and CDR2 SYDVKM. The CDR3 sequence is 13 residues long. The ends were cut back, 4 bases at V and 2 bases at J, with 8 bases in the middle. This chain's CDR3 is CASSSGLQETQYF. CDR3 nucleotides: TGTGCCAGCAGTTCAGGGCTTCAAGAGACCCAGTACTTC. Based on the CDR3 plus reference TRBV28 and TRBJ2-5, the full variable domain is DVKVTQSSRYLVKRTGEKVFLECVQDMDHENMFWYRQDPGLGLRLIYFSYDVKMKEKGDIPEGYSVSREKKERFSLILESASTNQTSMYLCASSSGLQETQYFGPGTRLLVL.

V gene TRBV27 combines with J gene TRBJ1-2; D uncertain. This CDR3 has 12 residues. Germline V gene data show CDR1 as MNHEY and CDR2 as SMNVEV (reference sequence). V was trimmed by 4 bases and J by 0 bases, leaving 3 bases between them. CDR3 residues: CASSSTNYGYTF. The CDR3 nucleotides are TGTGCCAGCAGTTCAACTAACTATGGCTACACCTTC.

This clonotype occurred a few times. V usage is TRBV11-2 and J usage is TRBJ2-2; 12 bases map to TRBD2. V shed 8 bases and J 7 bases; nucleotides not matched to a gene: 5. CDR3 length: 14 amino acids. Germline assignment: CDR1 SGHAT and CDR2 FQNNGV. In DNA form, the CDR3 reads TGTGCCAGCTTGCTAGCGGGAGGGATCGGGGAGCTGTTTTTT. Translating gives CASLLAGGIGELFF.

This clonotype was seen a handful of times. This sequence joins TRBV29-1 and TRBJ2-7; 14 nucleotides agree with TRBD2. Germline CDR1 is SQVTM and CDR2 is ANQGSEA. The CDR3 is 15 amino acids. Germline trimming cut 3 bases from V and 5 bases from J; bases unmatched to any gene: 6. The DNA of the CDR3 is TGCAGCGTTGACACCGGGACTAGCGGGAGAAACGAGCAGTACTTC. It encodes CSVDTGTSGRNEQYF.

Concerning this clonotype: One junction end does not reproduce the germline sequence, and a read error may be involved. The J gene is TRBJ1-1, the V gene TRBV29-1, with D possibly being TRBD1 (6 bases). Germline V gives CDR1 SQVTM, CDR2 ANQGSEA. This CDR3 is built from 13 residues. The chain's CDR3 is CSGSGWGDTEAFF. In DNA form, the CDR3 reads TGCAGCGGATCAGGTTGGGGGGACACTGAGGCTTTCTTT.